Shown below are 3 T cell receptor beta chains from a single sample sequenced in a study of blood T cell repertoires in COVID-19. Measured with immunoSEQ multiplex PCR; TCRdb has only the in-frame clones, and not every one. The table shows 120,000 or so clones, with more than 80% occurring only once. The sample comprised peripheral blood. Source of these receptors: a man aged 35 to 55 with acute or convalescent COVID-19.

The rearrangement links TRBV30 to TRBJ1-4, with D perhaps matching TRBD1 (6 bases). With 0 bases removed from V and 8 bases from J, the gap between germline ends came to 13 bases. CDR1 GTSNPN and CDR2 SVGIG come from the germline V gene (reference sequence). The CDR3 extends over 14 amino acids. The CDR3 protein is CAWSVRGAGEKLFF. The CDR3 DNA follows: TGTGCCTGGAGTGTACGGGGGGCCGGAGAAAAACTGTTTTTT.

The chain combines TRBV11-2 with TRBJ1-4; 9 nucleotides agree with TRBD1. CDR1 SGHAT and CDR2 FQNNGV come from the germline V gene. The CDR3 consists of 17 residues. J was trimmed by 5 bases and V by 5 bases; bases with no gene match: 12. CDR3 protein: CASSLIKPGTGNEKLFF. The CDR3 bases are TGTGCCAGCAGCCTAATCAAACCCGGGACAGGGAATGAAAAACTGTTTTTT.

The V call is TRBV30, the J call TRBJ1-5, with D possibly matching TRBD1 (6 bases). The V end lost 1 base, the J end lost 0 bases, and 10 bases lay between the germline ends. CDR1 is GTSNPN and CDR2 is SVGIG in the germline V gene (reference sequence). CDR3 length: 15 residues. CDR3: CAWSGGTSSNQPQHF. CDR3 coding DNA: TGTGCCTGGAGTGGGGGGACAAGTAGCAATCAGCCCCAGCATTTT.